These 6 T cell receptor beta chains originate from one sample sequenced in a study of response to subunit inactivated influenza vaccine. TCRdb independently ran MiXCR on the RT-PCR reads; one entry per CDR3 protein. The sample records around 520,000 distinct CDR3 sequences, about 11% being singletons. Specimen: PBMCs from blood, collected on the day of vaccination. These receptors all come from a man aged 50 to 60 who received an inactivated influenza vaccine.

This chain connects TRBV18 to TRBJ2-1; D unclear. The CDR3 is 16 residues long. Trimming left V 4 bases short and J 10 bases short, with 23 bases between. Germline V CDR1 and CDR2: KGHSH, LQKENI. DNA of the CDR3: TGTGCCAGCTCACTGGGTTCCGGACCCGGCGGAAGGGAGCAGTTCTTC. The encoded protein is CASSLGSGPGGREQFF.

The V gene is TRBV20-1, the J gene TRBJ2-7, with 7 nucleotides matching TRBD1. Losses at the gene ends were 6 bases for V and 7 bases for J; bases not matched to a gene: 6. Germline V CDR1 and CDR2: DFQATT, SNEGSKA (reference sequence). The CDR3 runs to 11 residues. CDR3 DNA: TGCAGTGCCAGACAGGGCGGAGAGCAGTACTTC. Translating gives CSARQGGEQYF.

The chain is built from TRBV20-1 and TRBJ2-1; no clear D. The CDR3 loop spans 15 amino acids. V was trimmed by 6 bases and J by 1 base, leaving 16 bases between them. Germline values: CDR1 DFQATT, CDR2 SNEGSKA (reference sequence). Here the CDR3 DNA reads TGCAGTGCCAGGCAAGGGCTCCCTTCCTACAATGAGCAGTTCTTC. It yields the protein CSARQGLPSYNEQFF.

This chain joins TRBV5-6 and TRBJ2-7; 7 bases are a match to TRBD1. Trimming removed 3 bases from V and 5 bases from J; junction bases left unmatched: 8. The CDR3 runs 14 residues. Germline loops: CDR1 SGHDT, CDR2 YYEEEE. CDR3 protein: CASSWWTGSNEQYF. The CDR3 nucleotides read TGTGCCAGCAGCTGGTGGACAGGTTCAAACGAGCAGTACTTC.

This clonotype was detected only a few times. J is TRBJ2-3 and V is TRBV20-1; tentative D call: TRBD2 (5 bases). V lost 0 bases to trimming and J lost 5 bases, with 9 bases between them. This CDR3 is built from 13 residues. Germline CDR1 is DFQATT and CDR2 is SNEGSKA (reference sequence). The CDR3 DNA follows: TGCAGTGCTAGAGATCGAGGGCAAGATACGCAGTATTTT. This translates into CSARDRGQDTQYF.

The sample holds a few counts of this clonotype. The chain employs TRBV6-2 or TRBV6-3 and TRBJ2-7; D is unclear. The CDR3 contains 16 residues. The germline V and J ends were trimmed by 2 bases and 0 bases, with 14 bases remaining between them. Germline V gene lookup returns CDR1 MNHEY and CDR2 SVGEGT. CDR3 in DNA: TGTGCCAGCAGTTACGAAGTGGGCTCGACCTCCTACGAGCAGTACTTC. Its translation: CASSYEVGSTSYEQYF.